Here is one T cell receptor beta chain with its context. This entry belongs to a study of blood T cell repertoires in COVID-19. Measured with immunoSEQ multiplex PCR; TCRdb has only the in-frame clones, and not every one. The sample lists over 100,000 clones; 70% to 90% were seen once. The J segment lost 5 bases and the V segment lost 0 bases, leaving 13 bases of the junction unmatched. In germline, CDR1 is LGHDT, CDR2 YNNKEL (reference sequence). CDR3 length: 18 residues. The chain links TRBV3-1 (or the pseudogene TRBV3-2) to TRBJ1-1; the match to TRBD1 covers 9 bases. The clonotype was recovered from a man in his forties with acute or convalescent COVID-19. Sequenced material: peripheral blood. CDR3 sequence (DNA): TGTGCCAGCAGCCAAGATAGGGGACAGGGAAATACTGGGACTGAAGCTTTCTTT. Translated: CASSQDRGQGNTGTEAFF.